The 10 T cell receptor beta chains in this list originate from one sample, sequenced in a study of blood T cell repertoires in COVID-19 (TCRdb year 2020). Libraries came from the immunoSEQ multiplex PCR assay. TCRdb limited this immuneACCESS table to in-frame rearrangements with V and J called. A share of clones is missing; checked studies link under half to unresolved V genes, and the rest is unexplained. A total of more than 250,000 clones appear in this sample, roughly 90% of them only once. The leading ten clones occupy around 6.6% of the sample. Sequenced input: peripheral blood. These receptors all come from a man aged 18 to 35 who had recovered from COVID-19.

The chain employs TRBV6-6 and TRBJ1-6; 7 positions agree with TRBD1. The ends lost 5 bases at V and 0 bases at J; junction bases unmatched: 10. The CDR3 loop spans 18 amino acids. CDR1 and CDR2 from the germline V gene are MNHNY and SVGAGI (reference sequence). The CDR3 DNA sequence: TGTGCCAGCAGTCCGATGAGACAGGGCTCCTCCTATAATTCACCCCTCCACTTT. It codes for CASSPMRQGSSYNSPLHF.

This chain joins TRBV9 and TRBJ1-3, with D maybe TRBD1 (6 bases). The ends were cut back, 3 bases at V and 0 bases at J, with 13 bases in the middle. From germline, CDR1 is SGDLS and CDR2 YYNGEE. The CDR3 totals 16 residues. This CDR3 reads CASSAQDSYSGNTIYF. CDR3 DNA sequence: TGTGCCAGCAGCGCCCAGGACAGCTACTCTGGAAACACCATATATTTT. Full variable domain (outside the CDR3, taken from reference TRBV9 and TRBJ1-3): DSGVTQTPKHLITATGQRVTLRCSPRSGDLSVYWYQQSLDQGLQFLIQYYNGEERAKGNILERFSAQQFPDLHSELNLSSLELGDSALYFCASSAQDSYSGNTIYFGEGSWLTVV.

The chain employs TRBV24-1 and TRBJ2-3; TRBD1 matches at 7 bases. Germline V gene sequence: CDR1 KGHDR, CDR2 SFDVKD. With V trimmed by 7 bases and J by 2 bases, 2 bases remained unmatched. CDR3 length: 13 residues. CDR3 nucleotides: TGTGCCACCAGCGGACAGGTCACAGATACGCAGTATTTT. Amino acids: CATSGQVTDTQYF.

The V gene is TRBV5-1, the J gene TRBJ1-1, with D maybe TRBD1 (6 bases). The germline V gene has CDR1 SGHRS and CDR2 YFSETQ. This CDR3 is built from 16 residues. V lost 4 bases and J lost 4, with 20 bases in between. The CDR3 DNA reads TGCGCCAGCAGCCCGGCCCTCGGGGGGCGGGTCACTGAAGCTTTCTTT. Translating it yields CASSPALGGRVTEAFF.

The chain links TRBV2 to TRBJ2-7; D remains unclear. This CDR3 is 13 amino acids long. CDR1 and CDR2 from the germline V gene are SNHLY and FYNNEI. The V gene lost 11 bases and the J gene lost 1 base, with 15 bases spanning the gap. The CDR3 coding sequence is TGTGCCGCCTCAAGTCACAGTTCCTACGAGCAGTACTTC. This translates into CAASSHSSYEQYF.

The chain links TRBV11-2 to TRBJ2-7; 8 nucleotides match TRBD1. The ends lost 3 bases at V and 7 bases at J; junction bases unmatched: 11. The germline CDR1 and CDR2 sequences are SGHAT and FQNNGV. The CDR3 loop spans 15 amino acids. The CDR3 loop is CASSLTRDRYGEQYF. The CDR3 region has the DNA TGTGCCAGCAGCTTGACACGGGACAGGTACGGGGAGCAGTACTTC.

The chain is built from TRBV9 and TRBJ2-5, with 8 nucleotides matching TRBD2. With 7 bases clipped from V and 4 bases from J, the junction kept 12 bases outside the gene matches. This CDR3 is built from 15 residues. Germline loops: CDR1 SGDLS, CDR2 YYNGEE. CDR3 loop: CASRPSGSWGETQYF. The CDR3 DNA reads TGTGCCAGCCGCCCCAGCGGGAGCTGGGGAGAGACCCAGTACTTC.

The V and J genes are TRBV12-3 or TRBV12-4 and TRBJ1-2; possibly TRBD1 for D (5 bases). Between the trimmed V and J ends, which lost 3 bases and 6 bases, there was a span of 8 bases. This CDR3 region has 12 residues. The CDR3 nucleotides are TGTGCCAGCAGTTTGGGGGGGGATGGCTACACCTTC. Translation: CASSLGGDGYTF.

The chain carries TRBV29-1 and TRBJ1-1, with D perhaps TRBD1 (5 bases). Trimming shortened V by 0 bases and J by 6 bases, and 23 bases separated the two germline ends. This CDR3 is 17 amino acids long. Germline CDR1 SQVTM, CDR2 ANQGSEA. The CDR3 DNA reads TGCAGCGTTGAAGACTGGGCAGGACAAGGGAAAACACCTGAAGCTTTCTTT. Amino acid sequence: CSVEDWAGQGKTPEAFF.

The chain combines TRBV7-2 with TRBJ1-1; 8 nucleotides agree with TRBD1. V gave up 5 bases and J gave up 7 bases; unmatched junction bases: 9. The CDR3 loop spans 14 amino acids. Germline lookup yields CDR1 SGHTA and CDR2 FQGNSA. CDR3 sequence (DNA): TGTGCCAGCAGCGCTCGTGGGACAGGATATGAAGCTTTCTTT. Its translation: CASSARGTGYEAFF.